Here is one T cell receptor (beta chain) with its context. Its antigen is not identified. The data are from a study of T cells in localized non-small cell lung cancer. Broader study findings: A raised T cell density in blood coincided with lengthier overall survival. Since sequencing was restricted to only one region of the tumor, intratumor heterogeneity remains a possibility. Appearances in adjacent lung were noted for a median approximately 58 of the top 100 tumor clones.

Assay: immunoSEQ multiplex PCR; the TCRdb copy retains only in-frame clones and omits some. The profile covers 60,000 to 65,000 clones, with roughly 90% appearing a single time and approximately 2% taken by the ten largest. Sequencing used peripheral blood, obtained before any cancer treatment. The source is a woman aged 35-75 years with stage I lung adenocarcinoma.

The CDR3 sequence is CASSQGGGTGELFF. The CDR3 DNA reads TGTGCCAGCAGCCAAGGTGGGGGCACCGGGGAGCTGTTTTTT. The chain combines TRBV7-3 with TRBJ2-2; D may be TRBD1 or TRBD2 (5 bases each). CDR3 length: 14 residues. CDR1 and CDR2 from the germline V gene are SGHTA and FQGTGA. V dropped 5 bases and J dropped 4 bases, with 11 bases sitting between them. The full variable domain, completed using reference TRBV7-3 and TRBJ2-2, is GAGVSQTPSNKVTEKGKYVELRCDPISGHTALYWYRQSLGQGPEFLIYFQGTGAADDSGLPNDRFFAVRPEGSVSTLKIQRTERGDSAVYLCASSQGGGTGELFFGEGSRLTVL.